The 26 T cell receptor beta chains below all came from one sample that was sequenced in a study of T-cell reconstitution after alpha-beta-depleted transplantation in children. Preparation of the TCRbeta library used unique molecular identifiers. TCRdb called the PCR reads again in MiXCR, with one record for every CDR3 protein. This sample has a few hundred thousand distinct CDR3 sequences, with about 9.4% found just once. This material consisted of PBMCs, taken before TCRalphabeta/CD19-depleted stem cell transplant. Receptor source: a boy younger than two with acute myeloid leukemia, due to receive a stem cell transplant.

This clonotype was counted between two and nine times. CDR3 in DNA: TGCGCCAGCAGCCAAAAAACAGGGATCTACGAGCAGTACTTC. Protein: CASSQKTGIYEQYF. This chain joins TRBV4-3 and TRBJ2-7; a weak D match, TRBD1 (6 bases). The CDR3 covers 14 residues. The V gene's germline CDR1 is LGHNA and CDR2 YSLEER. The V gene lost 2 bases and the J gene lost 3 bases, with 11 bases spanning the gap.

This sequence joins TRBV20-1 and TRBJ2-4; 11 bases fit TRBD2. This CDR3 has 19 amino acids. Trimming took 0 bases from V and 6 from J; bases not matched to a gene: 16. The germline CDR1 and CDR2 sequences are DFQATT and SNEGSKA (reference sequence). In DNA, the CDR3 is TGCAGTGCTAGAGAAGGGGCGGGATCTAGCGGGGGGCCCCCAAACATTCAGTACTTC. Protein sequence: CSAREGAGSSGGPPNIQYF.

This clonotype was counted at least ten times. The chain joins TRBV6-5 to TRBJ2-2; TRBD1 matches at 10 bases. This CDR3 contains 16 residues. The germline V gene encodes CDR1 MNHEY and CDR2 SVGAGI. V gave up 8 bases and J gave up 5 bases; unmatched junction bases: 11. The DNA of the CDR3 is TGTGCCAGCCGGAACCCAGGGACAGGGGTGACCGGGGAGCTGTTTTTT. Protein product: CASRNPGTGVTGELFF.

This clonotype was picked up many times. This sequence joins TRBV12-3 or TRBV12-4 and TRBJ1-2; D perhaps matches TRBD1 (6 bases). The CDR3 has 15 residues. With 3 bases removed from V and 0 bases from J, the gap between germline ends came to 11 bases. The CDR3 spells CASSFGQSTNYGYTF. In DNA form, the CDR3 reads TGTGCCAGCAGTTTTGGACAGTCCACTAACTATGGCTACACCTTC.

In this sample, this clonotype turned up many times. The chain joins TRBV27 to TRBJ2-7; D call uncertain. CDR3 length: 14 amino acids. Germline V lookup: CDR1 MNHEY, CDR2 SMNVEV (reference sequence). Trimming cost V 2 bases and J 4 bases, with 12 bases left between them. Here the CDR3 DNA reads TGTGCCAGCAGTTTAAGCCGCCAGGTTTACGAGCAGTACTTC. Its protein is CASSLSRQVYEQYF.

This clonotype was seen at least ten times. The chain recombines TRBV27 with TRBJ2-4; unclear D gene. Germline CDR1 MNHEY, CDR2 SMNVEV (reference sequence). The CDR3 contains 15 residues. V was trimmed by 3 bases and J by 2 bases, leaving 11 bases between them. The CDR3: CASSFGTAPKNIQYF. Here the CDR3 DNA reads TGTGCCAGCAGTTTCGGCACCGCCCCCAAAAACATTCAGTACTTC.

The chain employs TRBV6-5 and TRBJ1-2, with TRBD1 as a possible D gene (6 bases). Germline V CDR1 and CDR2: MNHEY, SVGAGI. The CDR3 sequence is 15 residues long. Trimming took 4 bases from V and 3 from J, leaving 15 bases between them. The CDR3 spells CASSSGGGAYYGYTF. Written as DNA, the CDR3 is TGTGCCAGCAGTTCGGGAGGGGGGGCTTACTATGGCTACACCTTC.

The chain couples TRBV28 to TRBJ2-2; D is perhaps TRBD1 (5 bases). V was shortened by 5 bases and J by 5 bases, with 15 bases between the two germline ends. This CDR3 has 15 amino acids. The germline CDR1 and CDR2 sequences are MDHEN and SYDVKM. CDR3 residues: CASSPRAQGTGELFF. In DNA, the CDR3 is TGTGCCAGCAGTCCTCGGGCCCAGGGAACCGGGGAGCTGTTTTTT.

V usage is TRBV7-6 and J usage is TRBJ2-5; no reliable D call. Per the germline V gene, CDR1 is SGHVS and CDR2 is FNYEAQ. The V end lost 5 bases, the J end lost 1 base, and 11 bases lay between the germline ends. CDR3 length: 14 amino acids. CDR3 loop: CASSTRNLQETQYF. Written as DNA, the CDR3 is TGTGCCAGCAGCACCCGAAACCTCCAAGAGACCCAGTACTTC.

This clonotype has a count of ten or more. This chain uses TRBV5-1 with TRBJ2-7, with 9 nucleotides matching TRBD2. CDR1 and CDR2 from the germline V gene are SGHRS and YFSETQ. CDR3 length: 13 amino acids. V was clipped by 6 bases and J by 4 bases; unmatched bases: 5. This chain's CDR3 is CASKASGTYEQYF. In DNA, the CDR3 is TGCGCCAGCAAGGCTAGCGGGACGTACGAGCAGTACTTC.

V is TRBV5-6 and J is TRBJ2-1; 8 bases map to TRBD1. The V gene's germline CDR1 is SGHDT and CDR2 YYEEEE. The CDR3 loop spans 14 amino acids. Trimming took 4 bases from V and 10 from J; bases not matched to a gene: 10. CDR3 sequence: CASSATGGLREQFF. CDR3 coding DNA: TGTGCCAGCAGCGCTACAGGGGGTCTCCGGGAGCAGTTCTTC.

This clonotype was counted at least ten times. V and J are TRBV9 and TRBJ1-1; TRBD1 matches 7 bases. The V gene end was trimmed by 3 bases and the J gene end by 0 bases; junction bases not matched to a gene: 5. The CDR3 has 15 amino acids. Germline V gives CDR1 SGDLS, CDR2 YYNGEE. The CDR3 is CASSAWDSLNTEAFF. In DNA, the CDR3 is TGTGCCAGCAGCGCGTGGGACAGCTTGAACACTGAAGCTTTCTTT.

The chain uses TRBV29-1 and TRBJ1-1; 7 positions agree with TRBD1. This CDR3 is 15 amino acids long. Germline loops: CDR1 SQVTM, CDR2 ANQGSEA. V dropped 4 bases and J dropped 5; count of bases not matched to a gene: 13. In DNA, the CDR3 is TGCAGCGTTGGGAAGGGGGCAGGGAGAGAAACTGAAGCTTTCTTT. Amino acid sequence: CSVGKGAGRETEAFF.

V usage is TRBV9 and J usage is TRBJ1-1; D remains unclear. The germline V gene has CDR1 SGDLS and CDR2 YYNGEE. This CDR3 has 11 residues. The V end lost 4 bases, the J end lost 5 bases, and 6 bases lay between the germline ends. In DNA form, the CDR3 reads TGTGCCAGCAGCCAGACGACTGAAGCTTTCTTT. Translation gives CASSQTTEAFF.

The sample holds many counts of this clonotype. The chain couples TRBV7-2 to TRBJ2-5; D is ambiguous. This CDR3 contains 13 residues. CDR1 SGHTA and CDR2 FQGNSA come from the germline V gene. The V and J ends lost 6 bases and 3 bases respectively, with 11 bases between them. CDR3 sequence (DNA): TGTGCCAGCAGTACCCAAGGGAAAGAGACCCAGTACTTC. The encoded protein is CASSTQGKETQYF.

In this sample, this clonotype turned up many times. The chain carries TRBV5-1 and TRBJ1-4; D gene uncertain. Per germline, CDR1 SGHRS and CDR2 YFSETQ. Trimming removed 0 bases at V and 7 bases at J, with 7 bases between. The CDR3 has 13 amino acids. This CDR3 is CASSLEASEKLFF. CDR3 sequence (DNA): TGCGCCAGCAGCTTGGAGGCATCTGAAAAACTGTTTTTT.

This clonotype was observed many times. The chain recombines TRBV14 with TRBJ2-7; D is unresolved. The CDR3 totals 14 residues. V dropped 1 base and J dropped 4 bases, with 11 bases sitting between them. The germline gives CDR1 SGHDN, CDR2 FVKESK. This CDR3 is CASSQAPIFYEQYF. The DNA for the CDR3 is TGTGCCAGCAGCCAAGCGCCTATTTTTTACGAGCAGTACTTC.

The chain has TRBV20-1 and TRBJ2-2; 10 positions agree with TRBD2. The CDR3 has 15 residues. The V gene end was trimmed by 1 base and the J gene end by 6 bases; junction bases not matched to a gene: 5. Germline CDR1 and CDR2: DFQATT and SNEGSKA (reference sequence). The CDR3 DNA reads as TGCAGTGCTAGAGGAGCGGGGGGGCAGCCCGGGGAGCTGTTTTTT. Amino acids: CSARGAGGQPGELFF.

This clonotype was detected ten times or more. The chain joins TRBV29-1 to TRBJ2-5; D not certain. Between the trimmed V and J ends, which lost 6 bases and 1 base, there was a span of 12 bases. The germline V gene encodes CDR1 SQVTM and CDR2 ANQGSEA. The CDR3 has 13 amino acids. The CDR3 protein is CSVLSVVQETQYF. The CDR3 nucleotides are TGCAGCGTCCTAAGCGTAGTCCAAGAGACCCAGTACTTC.

This rearrangement joins TRBV9 to TRBJ2-7, with D possibly TRBD2 on 5 matching bases. This CDR3 comprises 13 residues. Germline CDR1 and CDR2: SGDLS and YYNGEE. Trimming took 3 bases from V and 7 from J, leaving 14 bases between them. The CDR3 reads CASSASGSGEQYF. The CDR3 DNA reads TGTGCCAGCAGCGCCTCGGGTTCGGGGGAGCAGTACTTC.

The rearrangement uses TRBV5-4 and TRBJ2-5, with 9 bases identical to TRBD1. There are 16 residues in the CDR3. V lost 0 bases and J lost 5; bases outside the gene matches: 8. Germline V gene data show CDR1 as SGHNT and CDR2 as YYREEE (reference sequence). CDR3 region: CASSLAGQGWAETQYF. CDR3 in DNA: TGTGCCAGCAGCTTGGCGGGACAGGGATGGGCGGAGACCCAGTACTTC. The full variable domain, with the rest looked up from reference TRBV5-4 and TRBJ2-5, is ETGVTQSPTHLIKTRGQQVTLRCSSQSGHNTVSWYQQALGQGPQFIFQYYREEENGRGNFPPRFSGLQFPNYSSELNVNALELDDSALYLCASSLAGQGWAETQYFGPGTRLLVL.

This clonotype was detected only a few times. This chain uses TRBV20-1 with TRBJ2-3; 10 bases line up with TRBD2. CDR1 and CDR2 (germline): DFQATT, SNEGSKA (reference sequence). The CDR3 is 13 residues long. V was clipped by 6 bases and J by 3 bases; unmatched bases: 3. The CDR3: CSAVTSGTDTQYF. The CDR3 DNA reads as TGCAGTGCCGTGACTAGCGGGACAGATACGCAGTATTTT.

Remarks on this clonotype: This may be a read error, as it is one base from a much larger clone. This chain uses TRBV28 with TRBJ1-5; 8 bases are shared with TRBD1. Germline assignment: CDR1 MDHEN and CDR2 SYDVKM. The CDR3 has 14 residues. Unmatched junction bases numbered 4, after V lost 2 bases and J lost 7 bases. The CDR3 is CASSLIWDRQPQHF. The CDR3 coding sequence is TGTGCCAGCAGTTTAATATGGGACAGGCAGCCCCAGCATTTT.

With regard to this clonotype: A much more abundant neighbour one base away suggests this may be a read error. V usage is TRBV27 and J usage is TRBJ2-2, with D possibly being TRBD1 or TRBD2 (6 bases each). Per germline, CDR1 MNHEY and CDR2 SMNVEV (reference sequence). The CDR3 is 16 amino acids. V lost 4 bases and J 2 bases, leaving 14 bases between the germline ends. This CDR3 reads CASSSGAPINTGELFF. The CDR3 region has the DNA TGTGCCAGCAGTTCGGGGGCACCCATCAACACCGGGGAGCTGTTTTTT.

This clonotype was seen more than once but under ten times. The chain recombines TRBV2 with TRBJ2-6; the D gene is possibly TRBD1 (6 bases). V was clipped by 6 bases and J by 0 bases, with 9 bases between them. The germline V gene encodes CDR1 SNHLY and CDR2 FYNNEI. This CDR3 comprises 15 residues. The CDR3 DNA is TGTGCCAGCAGAGGACAGTACTCTGGGGCCAACGTCCTGACTTTC. Translating it yields CASRGQYSGANVLTF.

This clonotype was seen many times. The DNA of the CDR3 is TGCGCCAGCAGCCAAGAGGCGGGAGGCTACGAGCAGTACTTC. As protein: CASSQEAGGYEQYF. The gene calls are TRBV4-3 and TRBJ2-7; 8 nucleotides align to TRBD2. Germline CDR1 is LGHNA and CDR2 is YSLEER. This CDR3 is built from 14 residues. V was clipped by 0 bases and J by 3 bases; unmatched bases: 1.